In this sample, the clone carrying this TCR beta chain turned up a few times. Its antigen is not known. The data were obtained in a study of T cell repertoires in cytomegalovirus infection. Study background: Recently identified HLA-C-restricted CMV epitopes were among the peptides used. In public TCR beta signatures, there were indications of both CMV infection and matching HLA type. Study results and limitations: Carriage of CMV together with the relevant HLA was identifiable through cumulative public TCR beta family frequency.

TCRdb independently ran MiXCR on the reads; one entry per CDR3 protein. The repertoire has fewer than 950,000 distinct CDR3 sequences, approximately 29% of them found once; the top ten carry around 11%. Per germline, CDR1 MNHEY and CDR2 SMNVEV (reference sequence). CDR3 length: 15 residues. The V end lost 3 bases, the J end lost 2 bases, and 14 bases lay between the germline ends. The chain links TRBV27 to TRBJ2-7; D tentatively fits TRBD1 or TRBD2 (5 bases each). This TCR was sampled from a human donor in good health (CMV status not recorded). Some clones in this sample may be carry-over from other donors' samples. Sequencing used cultured CD8+ T cells from PBMCs, obtained from culture after CMV antigen stimulation. This CDR3 reads CASSLSWQGAYEQYF. CDR3 nucleotides: TGTGCCAGCAGTTTGAGTTGGCAGGGAGCCTACGAGCAGTACTTC.